This T cell receptor (beta chain) was sequenced for a study of control samples from healthy donors and cancer patients. The repertoire was sequenced with immunoSEQ multiplex PCR; TCRdb's copy has only in-frame clones and lacks some. The data show 75,000 to 90,000 clones, approximately 90% seen once. This CDR3 region has 20 residues. Trimming removed 1 base at V and 2 bases at J, with 28 bases between. Germline CDR1 and CDR2: SGHRS and YFSETQ. The source material was blood. The clonotype comes from a middle-aged man in good health. V is TRBV5-1 and J is TRBJ2-7; TRBD1 is a possible D gene (6 bases). The CDR3 loop is CASSLRGTWARVPSPYEQYF. The CDR3 coding sequence is TGCGCCAGCAGCTTGAGGGGGACCTGGGCCAGGGTCCCCTCGCCCTACGAGCAGTACTTC.